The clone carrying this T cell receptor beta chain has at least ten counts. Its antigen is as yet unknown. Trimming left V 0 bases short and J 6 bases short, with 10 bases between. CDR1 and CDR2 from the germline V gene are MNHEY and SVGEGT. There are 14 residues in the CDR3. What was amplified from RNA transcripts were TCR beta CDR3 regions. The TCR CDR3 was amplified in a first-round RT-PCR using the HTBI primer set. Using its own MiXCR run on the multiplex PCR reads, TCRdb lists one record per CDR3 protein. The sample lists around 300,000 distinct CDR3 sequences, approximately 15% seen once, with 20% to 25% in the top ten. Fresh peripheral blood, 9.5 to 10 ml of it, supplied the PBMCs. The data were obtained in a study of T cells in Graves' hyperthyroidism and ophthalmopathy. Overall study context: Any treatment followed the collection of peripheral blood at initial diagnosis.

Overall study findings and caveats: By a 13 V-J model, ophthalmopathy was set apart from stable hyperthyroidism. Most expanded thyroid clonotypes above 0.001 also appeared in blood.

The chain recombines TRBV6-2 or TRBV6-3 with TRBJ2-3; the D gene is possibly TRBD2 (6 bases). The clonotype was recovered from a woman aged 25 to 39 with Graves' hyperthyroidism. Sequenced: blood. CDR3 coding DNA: TGTGCCAGCAGTTACTCGACTAGTTCCGATACGCAGTATTTT. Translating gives CASSYSTSSDTQYF.